The 18 T cell receptor beta chains below all came from one sample that was sequenced in a study of blood T cells in healthy people across ages. Together with a sample-barcoded 5' primer, a J-beta primer mix was included in a second PCR lasting about 6 to 12 cycles. A single record per CDR3 protein comes from TCRdb applying MiXCR to the 5' RACE reads. This sample has roughly 800,000 distinct CDR3 sequences; roughly 50% occur once, and the top ten carry 22%. Sequencing was done on a sample of blood. The source is a man aged 30-40 years in good health.

The J gene is TRBJ2-7, the V gene TRBV15; D is perhaps TRBD1 (5 bases). The CDR3 has 12 amino acids. The germline CDR1 and CDR2 sequences are LNHNV and YYDKDF (reference sequence). V was pared by 0 bases and J by 6 bases, with 6 bases between. Here the CDR3 reads CATSRDRGEQYF. The DNA for the CDR3 is TGTGCCACCAGCAGAGATAGGGGCGAGCAGTACTTC.

The chain is built from TRBV25-1 and TRBJ2-7; 14 bases line up with TRBD2. Trimming at V came to 4 bases and at J to 2 bases, leaving 7 bases not matched to a gene. Germline V lookup: CDR1 MGHDK, CDR2 SYGVNS. The CDR3 is 17 residues long. The CDR3 reads CASSGGLAGVHTYEQYF. The CDR3 coding sequence is TGTGCCAGCAGTGGGGGACTAGCGGGAGTCCATACCTACGAGCAGTACTTC.

This rearrangement joins TRBV19 to TRBJ1-5; perhaps TRBD1 as D (5 bases). The CDR3 runs to 15 residues. The V gene's germline CDR1 is LNHDA and CDR2 SQIVND (reference sequence). V lost 4 bases and J lost 0, with 10 bases in between. Here the CDR3 DNA reads TGTGCCAGTAGTACGACAGATCATAGCAATCAGCCCCAGCATTTT. This codes for CASSTTDHSNQPQHF.

In its sample, this clonotype was seen a few times. The rearrangement joins TRBV29-1 to TRBJ2-7; no clear D. The CDR3 extends over 14 amino acids. The V gene lost 6 bases and the J gene lost 2 bases, with 17 bases spanning the gap. In germline, CDR1 is SQVTM, CDR2 ANQGSEA. The CDR3 DNA sequence: TGCAGCGTGGATATCACCGGGTCCACCTACGAGCAGTACTTC. It yields the protein CSVDITGSTYEQYF.

The chain employs TRBV7-9 and TRBJ2-5, with D perhaps being TRBD1 or TRBD2 (5 bases each). The CDR3 has 14 residues. Looked up from germline, CDR1 is SEHNR and CDR2 is FQNEAQ (reference sequence). Trimming cost V 6 bases and J 3 bases, with 14 bases left between them. Here the CDR3 DNA reads TGTGCCAGCAGGCGCAATTGGGGGAAAGAGACCCAGTACTTC. Residues: CASRRNWGKETQYF.

The rearrangement joins TRBV12-3 or TRBV12-4 to TRBJ1-2; TRBD1 agrees at 9 bases. Trimming removed 0 bases from V and 8 bases from J; junction bases left unmatched: 7. The CDR3 spans 15 residues. For the CDR3, the DNA is TGTGCCAGCAGTTTAGCGTGGGACAGGGAATACGGCTACACCTTC. As protein: CASSLAWDREYGYTF.

The table lists this clonotype with many counts. The rearrangement joins TRBV5-6 to TRBJ2-7; TRBD1 matches 9 bases. V shed 4 bases, J shed 4 bases, and the junction held 6 bases outside the gene matches. The V gene's germline CDR1 is SGHDT and CDR2 YYEEEE. This CDR3 contains 14 residues. For the CDR3, the DNA is TGTGCCAGCAGCCCCGGGACAGGGAATTACGAGCAGTACTTC. Translating gives CASSPGTGNYEQYF.

The rearrangement uses TRBV4-2 and TRBJ2-6; D not certain. Trimming cost V 2 bases and J 3 bases, with 14 bases left between them. CDR1 is LGHNA, CDR2 YNFKEQ, per germline. This CDR3 is 17 amino acids long. The CDR3 nucleotides are TGTGCCAGCAGCCAAAACCCCCCTCAAGGTGGGGCCAACGTCCTGACTTTC. It codes for CASSQNPPQGGANVLTF.

The chain couples TRBV9 to TRBJ2-7; TRBD2 matches 11 bases. V dropped 0 bases and J dropped 7; count of bases not matched to a gene: 6. This CDR3 has 15 residues. Per germline, CDR1 SGDLS and CDR2 YYNGEE. CDR3 sequence (DNA): TGTGCCAGCAGCGTAGAGACTAGCGGGATCGGGGAGCAGTACTTC. This gives the protein CASSVETSGIGEQYF. The full variable domain, with the rest looked up from reference TRBV9 and TRBJ2-7, is DSGVTQTPKHLITATGQRVTLRCSPRSGDLSVYWYQQSLDQGLQFLIQYYNGEERAKGNILERFSAQQFPDLHSELNLSSLELGDSALYFCASSVETSGIGEQYFGPGTRLTVT.

V is TRBV7-8 and J is TRBJ2-7, with TRBD2 as a possible D gene (5 bases). Trimming took 4 bases from V and 6 from J, leaving 19 bases between them. Germline values: CDR1 SGHVS, CDR2 FQNEAQ. The CDR3 runs to 15 residues. The CDR3 sequence: CASSSPRGSASEQYF. CDR3 DNA: TGTGCCAGCAGCTCACCCCGAGGGAGCGCGAGCGAGCAGTACTTC.

The chain recombines TRBV3-1 with TRBJ2-1; 8 bases fit TRBD1. V was pared by 0 bases and J by 13 bases, with 14 bases of the junction left unmatched. The CDR3 runs 16 residues. Per the germline V gene, CDR1 is LGHDT and CDR2 is YNNKEL (reference sequence). CDR3 protein: CASSQEFDRGQETQFF. The CDR3 nucleotides read TGTGCCAGCAGCCAAGAATTTGACAGGGGCCAAGAGACCCAGTTCTTC.

V gene TRBV6-5 combines with J gene TRBJ2-3; a possible D gene is TRBD2 (5 bases). V lost 3 bases, J lost 6 bases, and 16 bases lay in between. This CDR3 contains 15 residues. The germline V gene has CDR1 MNHEY and CDR2 SVGAGI. CDR3 in amino acids: CASSYGGAGGDTQYF. The CDR3 DNA reads TGTGCCAGCAGTTATGGTGGCGCGGGCGGGGATACGCAGTATTTT.

The rearrangement links TRBV2 to TRBJ2-5; D is ambiguous. The J call may be faulty, since TRBJ2-7 better matches the DNA end. CDR1 is SNHLY and CDR2 is FYNNEI in the germline V gene. The CDR3 extends over 12 amino acids. DNA for the CDR3: TGTGCCAGCAGTCTGGTCGATTACGAGCAGTACTTC. As protein: CASSLVDYEQYF.

For this clonotype: Since the CDR3 does not end with the conserved phenylalanine or tryptophan, this likely comes from a read error. This sequence joins TRBV13 and TRBJ2-1, with TRBD2 matching over 8 bases. V shed 5 bases and J 5 bases; nucleotides not matched to a gene: 14. Germline V CDR1 and CDR2: PRHDT, FYEKMQ (reference sequence). The length of the CDR3 is 17 residues. The CDR3 sequence is CASSRGTCGRWDNEQFL. The CDR3 nucleotides are TGTGCCAGCAGCCGCGGGACTTGCGGGAGGTGGGACAATGAGCAGTTCTTG.

The rearrangement joins TRBV6-6 to TRBJ2-1, with TRBD2 matching over 7 bases. V was clipped by 6 bases and J by 2 bases; unmatched bases: 10. Germline V gene lookup returns CDR1 MNHNY and CDR2 SVGAGI (reference sequence). The CDR3 sequence is 16 residues long. In DNA, the CDR3 is TGTGCCAGCAGCTATACCCCTGCGGGGGCCTACAATGAGCAGTTCTTC. It codes for CASSYTPAGAYNEQFF.

This clonotype was seen a few times. The chain carries TRBV7-2 and TRBJ2-7; either TRBD1 or TRBD2 may supply D (5 bases each). The V end was cut by 6 bases, the J end by 4 bases, with 16 bases between. The CDR3 has 14 amino acids. CDR1 and CDR2 from the germline V gene are SGHTA and FQGNSA. The CDR3 nucleotides read TGTGCCAGCAGTAAGGGGATCGGGGTTTACGAGCAGTACTTC. It translates to CASSKGIGVYEQYF.

The chain recombines TRBV13 with TRBJ2-7; a possible D gene is TRBD2 (6 bases). This CDR3 is 14 amino acids long. CDR1 and CDR2 (germline): PRHDT, FYEKMQ (reference sequence). Trimming stripped 0 bases from V and 2 bases from J, with 8 bases between. CDR3 region: CASSLGRTTYEQYF. Here the CDR3 DNA reads TGTGCCAGCAGCTTAGGAAGGACTACCTACGAGCAGTACTTC.

V gene TRBV7-3 combines with J gene TRBJ2-3, with D possibly matching TRBD2 (6 bases). The CDR3 totals 15 residues. Per the germline V gene, CDR1 is SGHTA and CDR2 is FQGTGA. V shed 3 bases and J shed 0 bases, with 10 bases lying between them. The CDR3 loop is CASSLASVSTDTQYF. CDR3 in DNA: TGTGCCAGCAGCTTGGCTAGCGTCAGCACAGATACGCAGTATTTT.